The next 14 T cell receptor beta chains were all read from a single sample in a study of OX40 agonist ivuxolimab in advanced cancers. This table comes from immunoSEQ multiplex PCR, and its TCRdb copy is limited to in-frame clones, with some not included. The sample lists 37,000 or so clones, 78% occurring once. The material was CD4+ or CD8+ T cells sorted from blood, obtained in a trial of the OX40 agonist ivuxolimab. The receptors were gathered from an adult with an advanced solid tumor such as melanoma, head and neck, liver or kidney cancer.

The V call is TRBV2, the J call TRBJ2-7; TRBD1 aligns across 7 bases. Germline V gene data show CDR1 as SNHLY and CDR2 as FYNNEI. J lost 3 bases, V lost 6 bases, and 11 bases had no gene match. There are 15 residues in the CDR3. CDR3 amino acids: CASREQGGPIYEQYF. The CDR3 coding sequence is TGTGCCAGCAGGGAACAAGGGGGCCCCATCTACGAGCAGTACTTC.

J is TRBJ1-1 and V is TRBV7-8; D ambiguous. This CDR3 spans 15 amino acids. Germline V CDR1 and CDR2: SGHVS, FQNEAQ. Trimming took 1 base from V and 0 from J, leaving 9 bases between them. The CDR3 reads CASSLEGLLNTEAFF. The CDR3 DNA reads as TGTGCCAGCAGCTTAGAAGGGCTTCTGAACACTGAAGCTTTCTTT.

The chain employs TRBV9 and TRBJ1-1, with D tentatively TRBD1 (6 bases). Trimming removed 4 bases from V and 1 base from J, with 14 bases in between. The CDR3 contains 15 residues. CDR1 SGDLS and CDR2 YYNGEE come from the germline V gene. The CDR3 region has the DNA TGTGCCAGCAGCCCGCACGGGACACAGAACACTGAAGCTTTCTTT. Translation: CASSPHGTQNTEAFF.

This rearrangement joins TRBV7-2 to TRBJ2-4; a weak D match, TRBD2 (5 bases). Germline-derived CDR1 and CDR2 are SGHTA and FQGNSA. Deletions cut 1 base from V and 16 bases from J, with 11 bases between. This CDR3 is 11 amino acids long. CDR3 coding DNA: TGTGCCAGCAGCTTAGGAGGGATTAGTTACTTC. It yields the protein CASSLGGISYF.

The genes are TRBV5-1 and TRBJ2-2; 12 positions agree with TRBD2. Germline lookup yields CDR1 SGHRS and CDR2 YFSETQ. The CDR3 is 15 residues long. V shed 4 bases and J 6 bases; nucleotides not matched to a gene: 4. CDR3 DNA sequence: TGCGCCAGCAGCAGCCTAGCGGGGGGGCCCGGGGAGCTGTTTTTT. It yields the protein CASSSLAGGPGELFF.

This chain uses TRBV5-1 with TRBJ2-7; perhaps TRBD1 as D (5 bases). V was shortened by 3 bases and J by 1 base, with 11 bases between the two germline ends. CDR1 and CDR2 (germline): SGHRS, YFSETQ. The CDR3 covers 14 residues. CDR3 sequence reads: CASSSDSTSYEQYF. As DNA, the CDR3 is TGCGCCAGCAGCTCCGACAGTACATCCTACGAGCAGTACTTC.

V usage is TRBV11-3 and J usage is TRBJ2-3; no clear D gene. This CDR3 is 13 amino acids long. Per the germline V gene, CDR1 is SGHNT and CDR2 is YENEEA. Between the trimmed V and J ends, which lost 5 bases and 5 bases, there was a span of 11 bases. The CDR3 DNA reads as TGTGCCAGCAGCACTGCTTATGGAGATACGCAGTATTTT. Amino acid sequence: CASSTAYGDTQYF.

The rearrangement uses TRBV2 and TRBJ1-3; D ambiguous. CDR3 length: 15 residues. CDR1 and CDR2 from the germline V gene are SNHLY and FYNNEI. Between the trimmed V and J ends, which lost 0 bases and 0 bases, there was a span of 6 bases. The CDR3 reads CASSEAGSSGNTIYF. CDR3 in DNA: TGTGCCAGCAGTGAAGCGGGGAGCTCTGGAAACACCATATATTTT.

The chain joins TRBV5-8 to TRBJ1-1; TRBD1 might be the D (6 bases). CDR1 and CDR2 (germline): SGHTS, YDEGEE. Trimming took off 0 bases at V and 5 bases at J, with 17 bases between the two ends. This CDR3 comprises 16 residues. CDR3 DNA: TGTGCCAGCAGCTTGGACACTTTTACAGGGCTGACTGAAGCTTTCTTT. Translation: CASSLDTFTGLTEAFF.

This clone was counted a few times. The CDR3 loop reads CASSLVGTYTDTQYF. Written as DNA, the CDR3 is TGTGCCAGCAGCTTAGTTGGGACTTACACAGATACGCAGTATTTT. The chain has TRBV11-2 and TRBJ2-3; the D gene is possibly TRBD2 (6 bases). This CDR3 comprises 15 residues. Looked up from germline, CDR1 is SGHAT and CDR2 is FQNNGV. V gave up 1 base and J gave up 2 bases, with 10 bases separating them.

The chain employs TRBV4-1 and TRBJ2-1; possibly TRBD1 for D (5 bases). The CDR3 extends over 17 amino acids. Per the germline V gene, CDR1 is MGHRA and CDR2 is YSYEKL. V was shortened by 0 bases and J by 0 bases, with 12 bases between the two germline ends. CDR3 loop: CASSQDETDSSYNEQFF. The CDR3 DNA reads TGCGCCAGCAGCCAAGACGAGACAGACAGCTCCTACAATGAGCAGTTCTTC.

This clone was detected only once. The chain uses TRBV6-6 and TRBJ2-7; no firm D call. CDR3 length: 12 residues. V was shortened by 6 bases and J by 2 bases, with 8 bases between the two germline ends. Germline V gives CDR1 MNHNY, CDR2 SVGAGI (reference sequence). The DNA of the CDR3 is TGTGCCAGCAGGCTAGGACCCTACGAGCAGTACTTC. Its translation: CASRLGPYEQYF.

This sequence joins TRBV19 and TRBJ2-1, with no clear D. The CDR3 sequence is 13 residues long. V was pared by 4 bases and J by 8 bases, with 12 bases between. CDR1 is LNHDA and CDR2 is SQIVND in the germline V gene (reference sequence). The CDR3 bases are TGTGCCAGTAGTAAAGGAATCGCCTATGAGCAGTTCTTC. Translation gives CASSKGIAYEQFF.

This clone showed up just once. V usage is TRBV6-5 and J usage is TRBJ1-2, with 9 bases matching TRBD1. The CDR3 sequence is 14 residues long. Unmatched junction bases numbered 2, after V lost 1 base and J lost 5 bases. Germline CDR1 MNHEY, CDR2 SVGAGI. The CDR3 DNA is TGTGCCAGCAGTTACTTCGACAGGGGGTATGGCTACACCTTC. It is translated as CASSYFDRGYGYTF.